This T cell receptor (beta chain) emerged from a study of cytomegalovirus exposure and HLA in healthy donors. Study context: Inside one of the first data releases sat 75 million to 100 million unique TCRs taken from HLA-typed donors.

This clone occurred once. As yet, its antigen is unknown. Study-wide findings and caveats: TCR beta V segments were, for the most part, productive about 87% or about 30% of the time in an earlier analysis.

Germline V CDR1 and CDR2: SQVTM, ANQGSEA. Trimming stripped 6 bases from V and 3 bases from J, with 12 bases between. The CDR3 has 12 amino acids. Donors consisted of healthy bone marrow donors. Both 60 Vbeta primers and 13 Jbeta primers went into the PCR. The method was immunoSEQ multiplex PCR; TCRdb's version includes in-frame clones alone and lacks a portion of them. The sample shows more than 85,000 clones, roughly 75% of them seen only once. The sample comprised PBMCs. The V gene is TRBV29-1, the J gene TRBJ2-7, with D possibly TRBD1 on 6 matching bases. The sequence derives from a male donor in good health and CMV-seropositive. The DNA for the CDR3 is TGCAGCGTGAGACAGGTTAGCTACGAGCAGTACTTC. Protein: CSVRQVSYEQYF.